A single T cell receptor beta chain is shown here with its context. This record comes from a study of OX40 agonist ivuxolimab in advanced cancers. Per the germline V gene, CDR1 is MNHEY and CDR2 is SMNVEV (reference sequence). V lost 5 bases to trimming and J lost 8 bases, with 15 bases between them. This CDR3 is 13 amino acids long. Sequencing was performed with immunoSEQ multiplex PCR; in TCRdb, only in-frame clones are kept and a portion is missing. The sample has approximately 92,000 clones, more than 95% seen once. This chain joins TRBV27 and TRBJ1-1; possibly TRBD1 for D (6 bases). Source: CD4+ or CD8+ T cells sorted from blood, taken in a trial of the OX40 agonist ivuxolimab. This TCR came from an adult with an advanced solid tumor such as melanoma, head and neck, liver or kidney cancer. DNA of the CDR3: TGTGCCAGCAGTACCACCGGGACACCAGAAGCTTTCTTT. It yields the protein CASSTTGTPEAFF.